The 27 T cell receptor beta chains below all came from one sample that was sequenced in a study of T cell repertoires in cytomegalovirus infection. Antigens for these TCRs are unknown. TCRdb analysed the reads with MiXCR anew, one entry per CDR3 protein. The sample shows roughly 69,000 distinct CDR3 sequences, about 27% of them seen only once. Sequencing used CD8+ T cells from cultured PBMCs, obtained from culture after CMV antigen stimulation. All receptors come from a human donor in good health (CMV status not recorded). Some clones in this sample may be carry-over from other donors' samples.

This clonotype was seen only a few times. The chain combines TRBV4-1 with TRBJ1-3; weak D call: TRBD1 (6 bases). Trimming shortened V by 1 base and J by 3 bases, and 10 bases separated the two germline ends. Germline V gives CDR1 MGHRA, CDR2 YSYEKL. The CDR3 is 15 residues long. CDR3 DNA: TGCGCCAGCAGCCAAGGGGTCAGGGGTGGAAACACCATATATTTT. Amino acids: CASSQGVRGGNTIYF.

Concerning this clonotype itself: One junction end disagrees with the germline gene, perhaps due to a read error. This rearrangement joins TRBV6-2 or TRBV6-3 to TRBJ2-3; TRBD1 matches at 8 bases. Germline CDR1 and CDR2: MNHEY and SVGEGT. The CDR3 consists of 16 residues. Here the CDR3 reads CVSSPIGQGGTDTQYF. CDR3 in DNA: TGTGTCAGCAGCCCTATCGGACAGGGAGGCACAGATACGCAGTATTTT.

The chain has TRBV20-1 and TRBJ2-1; D might be TRBD2 (5 bases). Trimming stripped 6 bases from V and 0 bases from J, with 15 bases between. The CDR3 covers 15 residues. Germline CDR1 DFQATT, CDR2 SNEGSKA (reference sequence). In nucleotides, the CDR3 is TGCAGTGCCTACCAAAGCGGTCGCTCCTACAATGAGCAGTTCTTC. Translation gives CSAYQSGRSYNEQFF.

This clonotype showed up just a few times. V gene TRBV27 combines with J gene TRBJ2-3, with 9 bases matching TRBD1. Trimming at V came to 4 bases and at J to 3 bases, leaving 8 bases not matched to a gene. CDR3 length equals 16 residues. Germline lookup yields CDR1 MNHEY and CDR2 SMNVEV (reference sequence). This CDR3 reads CASSSPGTGRTDTQYF. Here the CDR3 DNA reads TGTGCCAGCAGTTCGCCCGGGACAGGGCGAACAGATACGCAGTATTTT.

For this clonotype: A read error may explain this, as a much larger clone is one base away. This chain links TRBV7-9 with TRBJ2-2; 9 bases fit TRBD1. V lost 5 bases to trimming and J lost 1 base; unmatched junction nucleotides: 2. Germline V CDR1 and CDR2: SEHNR, FQNEAQ (reference sequence). This CDR3 has 15 residues. This chain's CDR3 is CASSRGQGNTGELFF. The DNA of the CDR3 is TGTGCCAGCAGCCGGGGACAGGGGAACACCGGGGAGCTGTTTTTT.

The chain couples TRBV6-2 or TRBV6-3 to TRBJ2-1; TRBD2 is a possible D gene (6 bases). Trimming cost V 5 bases and J 4 bases, with 15 bases left between them. The CDR3 sequence is 15 residues long. Germline V gene lookup returns CDR1 MNHEY and CDR2 SVGEGT. The CDR3 sequence is CASSPPRRGYNEQFF. The CDR3 nucleotides read TGTGCCAGCAGTCCCCCCCGGCGGGGTTACAATGAGCAGTTCTTC.

The rearrangement joins TRBV7-9 to TRBJ1-3; no reliable D call. Trimming stripped 5 bases from V and 0 bases from J, with 8 bases between. The CDR3 consists of 14 residues. Germline values: CDR1 SEHNR, CDR2 FQNEAQ (reference sequence). The DNA of the CDR3 is TGTGCCAGCAGCAGACTCAGCTCTGGAAACACCATATATTTT. Protein product: CASSRLSSGNTIYF.

This clonotype was detected ten times or more. CDR3 nucleotide sequence: TGTGCCAGCAGTCAAGGGCAGGGATTCCCCTACGAGCAGTACTTC. Translating it yields CASSQGQGFPYEQYF. This chain connects TRBV7-9 to TRBJ2-7, with D perhaps matching TRBD1 (5 bases). The CDR3 totals 15 residues. The ends were cut back, 6 bases at V and 2 bases at J, with 17 bases in the middle. Per the germline V gene, CDR1 is SEHNR and CDR2 is FQNEAQ (reference sequence).

This chain joins TRBV28 and TRBJ2-7; no definite D call. Trimming pared 6 bases from V and 1 base from J, leaving 7 bases between. This CDR3 has 12 residues. Germline values: CDR1 MDHEN, CDR2 SYDVKM. This CDR3 reads CASSGNSYEQYF. The CDR3 region has the DNA TGTGCCAGCAGCGGAAATTCCTACGAGCAGTACTTC.

The V call is TRBV5-1, the J call TRBJ2-7; maybe TRBD1 (5 bases). The germline V and J ends were trimmed by 3 bases and 3 bases, with 13 bases remaining between them. The germline V gene encodes CDR1 SGHRS and CDR2 YFSETQ. This CDR3 comprises 14 residues. The CDR3 DNA is TGCGCCAGCAGCTCCCCCACAGGCTTCTACGAGCAGTACTTC. Translating it yields CASSSPTGFYEQYF.

This chain connects TRBV6-2 or TRBV6-3 to TRBJ2-4; D assignment may be TRBD1 or TRBD2 (5 bases each). CDR3 length: 12 residues. Germline V gene data show CDR1 as MNHEY and CDR2 as SVGEGT. V was shortened by 8 bases and J by 8 bases, with 13 bases between the two germline ends. The CDR3 reads CASGGRLDIQYF. CDR3 nucleotide sequence: TGTGCCAGCGGGGGACGGCTGGACATTCAGTACTTC.

This clonotype came up a few times. As DNA, the CDR3 is TGTGCCAGCGGATCCCCAAGGGAGGACACCGGGGAGCTGTTTTTT. Protein sequence: CASGSPREDTGELFF. The chain recombines TRBV11-3 with TRBJ2-2, with TRBD2 as a possible D gene (6 bases). V lost 8 bases and J lost 3, with 16 bases in between. This CDR3 has 15 residues. Per the germline V gene, CDR1 is SGHNT and CDR2 is YENEEA.

In its sample, this clonotype was seen a few times. The chain is built from TRBV11-2 and TRBJ2-1; 9 nucleotides line up with TRBD2. The germline V gene has CDR1 SGHAT and CDR2 FQNNGV. This CDR3 region has 15 residues. The J segment lost 8 bases and the V segment lost 4 bases, leaving 9 bases of the junction unmatched. In DNA form, the CDR3 reads TGTGCCAGCAGCTCCCTGCGGGGGGGCAGGGATGAGCAGTTCTTC. Translation gives CASSSLRGGRDEQFF.

This clonotype was counted ten times or more. This chain uses TRBV7-3 with TRBJ2-3; the D gene is possibly TRBD1 (5 bases). The V gene lost 2 bases and the J gene lost 4 bases, with 13 bases spanning the gap. There are 15 residues in the CDR3. Germline CDR1 reads SGHTA; CDR2 reads FQGTGA. The CDR3 region is CASSLGAGSSDTQYF. The CDR3 DNA is TGTGCCAGCAGCTTAGGGGCAGGCTCCTCAGATACGCAGTATTTT.

On this clonotype itself: A read error is possible here, since a much larger clone lies one base away. V is TRBV9 and J is TRBJ2-2; D is unresolved. Germline CDR1 is SGDLS and CDR2 is YYNGEE. This CDR3 is 12 amino acids long. V lost 2 bases and J 4 bases, leaving 3 bases between the germline ends. The CDR3 DNA sequence: TGTGCCAGCAGCGTGGCCACCGGGGAGCTGTTTTTT. Translated, it gives CASSVATGELFF.

This chain links TRBV11-3 with TRBJ1-2; a possible D gene is TRBD1 (6 bases). The germline V gene encodes CDR1 SGHNT and CDR2 YENEEA. The ends were cut back, 1 base at V and 7 bases at J, with 10 bases in the middle. CDR3 length equals 13 residues. The CDR3 loop is CASSLGDNPGYTF. The CDR3 DNA follows: TGTGCCAGCAGCTTAGGGGACAACCCTGGCTACACCTTC. Based on the CDR3 plus reference TRBV11-3 and TRBJ1-2, the full variable domain is EAGVVQSPRYKIIEKKQPVAFWCNPISGHNTLYWYLQNLGQGPELLIRYENEEAVDDSQLPKDRFSAERLKGVDSTLKIQPAELGDSAVYLCASSLGDNPGYTFGSGTRLTVV.

The chain couples TRBV7-9 to TRBJ2-3; D not resolved. Germline lookup yields CDR1 SEHNR and CDR2 FQNEAQ (reference sequence). The CDR3 totals 11 residues. V lost 1 base and J lost 14, with 10 bases in between. The CDR3 nucleotides are TGTGCCAGCAGCTTAGTATCAGATGGGTATTTT. Its protein product is CASSLVSDGYF.

This clonotype was picked up many times. The chain recombines TRBV5-6 with TRBJ2-1, with TRBD2 as a possible D gene (5 bases). Trimming stripped 1 base from V and 0 bases from J, with 11 bases between. The length of the CDR3 is 16 residues. CDR1 is SGHDT and CDR2 is YYEEEE in the germline V gene. The CDR3 DNA reads TGTGCCAGCAGCTTGACGGGATGGGGCTCCTACAATGAGCAGTTCTTC. Protein: CASSLTGWGSYNEQFF.

This clonotype was observed a single time. This rearrangement joins TRBV12-3 or TRBV12-4 to TRBJ2-7; a weak D match, TRBD1 (6 bases). CDR3 size: 14 residues. With 1 base removed from V and 2 bases from J, the gap between germline ends came to 9 bases. CDR3 sequence: CASSLGTATYEQYF. The CDR3 coding sequence is TGTGCCAGCAGTTTAGGGACAGCCACCTACGAGCAGTACTTC.

V and J are TRBV27 and TRBJ2-7, with TRBD1 matching 9 bases. The CDR3 covers 12 residues. Trimming at V came to 9 bases and at J to 3 bases, leaving 3 bases not matched to a gene. CDR1 is MNHEY, CDR2 SMNVEV, per germline (reference sequence). CDR3 sequence reads: CASGQGLYEQYF. CDR3 DNA sequence: TGTGCCAGTGGACAGGGGCTCTACGAGCAGTACTTC.

This clonotype was seen ten or more times. The chain couples TRBV29-1 to TRBJ2-7, with TRBD2 matching 11 bases. The germline V gene encodes CDR1 SQVTM and CDR2 ANQGSEA. This CDR3 spans 17 amino acids. Losses at the gene ends were 0 bases for V and 3 bases for J; bases not matched to a gene: 10. CDR3 protein: CSVEDPASGGPSYEQYF. The CDR3 coding sequence is TGCAGCGTTGAAGATCCGGCTAGCGGGGGGCCAAGCTACGAGCAGTACTTC.

The rearrangement links TRBV4-3 to TRBJ1-5, with D possibly matching TRBD1 (5 bases). The CDR3 is 14 residues long. From germline, CDR1 is LGHNA and CDR2 YSLEER. Trimming shortened V by 4 bases and J by 4 bases, and 11 bases separated the two germline ends. The DNA for the CDR3 is TGCGCCAGCAGCCCCGGGACGAGTAATCAGCCCCAGCATTTT. This encodes CASSPGTSNQPQHF.

This chain connects TRBV20-1 to TRBJ2-7; 10 positions match TRBD2. This CDR3 comprises 13 residues. V dropped 5 bases and J dropped 7; count of bases not matched to a gene: 8. Germline lookup yields CDR1 DFQATT and CDR2 SNEGSKA (reference sequence). CDR3 DNA: TGCAGTGCTCCCCTAGCGGGAGAAAAAGAGCAGTACTTC. Translation: CSAPLAGEKEQYF.

This clonotype was observed at least ten times. CDR3 in amino acids: CASSEASSWILSGNTIYF. In nucleotides, the CDR3 is TGTGCCAGCAGTGAAGCATCCTCCTGGATTCTCTCTGGAAACACCATATATTTT. V is TRBV2 and J is TRBJ1-3; unclear D gene. V was clipped by 0 bases and J by 0 bases, with 15 bases between them. Germline-derived CDR1 and CDR2 are SNHLY and FYNNEI. CDR3 size: 18 residues.

There are many counts of this clonotype. This chain links TRBV18 with TRBJ2-3, with D possibly matching TRBD2 (5 bases). Trimming took 4 bases from V and 6 from J, leaving 14 bases between them. This CDR3 has 14 amino acids. CDR1 is KGHSH, CDR2 LQKENI, per germline. The DNA of the CDR3 is TGTGCCAGCTCACGCGCTGGGAGTTGGGATACGCAGTATTTT. This gives the protein CASSRAGSWDTQYF.

The V gene is TRBV7-6, the J gene TRBJ2-1, with 13 nucleotides matching TRBD2. This CDR3 is 16 amino acids long. From germline, CDR1 is SGHVS and CDR2 FNYEAQ. The J segment lost 4 bases and the V segment lost 4 bases, leaving 4 bases of the junction unmatched. The CDR3 loop reads CASSSELAGGYNEQFF. The DNA of the CDR3 is TGTGCCAGCAGCTCAGAACTAGCGGGAGGGTACAATGAGCAGTTCTTC.

This chain links TRBV11-2 with TRBJ2-5; 9 bases are shared with TRBD2. Germline trimming cut 3 bases from V and 4 bases from J; bases unmatched to any gene: 6. The length of the CDR3 is 15 residues. Germline assignment: CDR1 SGHAT and CDR2 FQNNGV. CDR3 sequence (DNA): TGTGCCAGCAGCTTTAGCGGGAGTACGGGAGAGACCCAGTACTTC. Translated, it gives CASSFSGSTGETQYF.